Shown below are 6 T cell receptor beta chains from a single sample sequenced in a study of control samples from healthy donors and cancer patients. TCRdb's copy holds only in-frame clones and misses some; the assay was immunoSEQ multiplex PCR. In the table there are over 150,000 clones, roughly 89% of which are singletons. Sequencing used blood. Every receptor here comes from a woman aged 50 to 65 in good health.

The CDR3 loop reads CASSLERPNIQYF. Written as DNA, the CDR3 is TGTGCCAGCAGCTTAGAGCGGCCAAACATTCAGTACTTC. The V call is TRBV7-2, the J call TRBJ2-4; weak D call: TRBD2 (5 bases). V was shortened by 1 base and J by 6 bases, with 7 bases between the two germline ends. Germline-derived CDR1 and CDR2 are SGHTA and FQGNSA. The CDR3 is 13 amino acids.

The rearrangement links TRBV7-9 to TRBJ1-1, with D possibly matching TRBD1 (5 bases). The CDR3 runs to 13 residues. Trimming shortened V by 4 bases and J by 3 bases, and 9 bases separated the two germline ends. Germline CDR1 reads SEHNR; CDR2 reads FQNEAQ (reference sequence). As DNA, the CDR3 is TGTGCCAGCAGCTCGGGGGGGTACACTGAAGCTTTCTTT. This encodes CASSSGGYTEAFF. The complete variable domain, with remaining parts taken from reference TRBV7-9 and TRBJ1-1, reads DTGVSQNPRHKITKRGQNVTFRCDPISEHNRLYWYRQTLGQGPEFLTYFQNEAQLEKSRLLSDRFSAERPKGSFSTLEIQRTEQGDSAMYLCASSSGGYTEAFFGQGTRLTVV.

This sequence joins TRBV6-1 and TRBJ2-7, with D unresolved. Germline CDR1 is MNHNS and CDR2 is SASEGT. Trimming left V 1 base short and J 7 bases short, with 14 bases between. CDR3 length: 14 amino acids. The CDR3 loop reads CASSEDSYRQEQYF. DNA of the CDR3: TGTGCCAGCAGTGAAGACTCCTATCGGCAAGAGCAGTACTTC.

V usage is TRBV2 and J usage is TRBJ2-5; no reliable D call. Per germline, CDR1 SNHLY and CDR2 FYNNEI. This CDR3 region has 12 residues. V was pared by 6 bases and J by 1 base, with 6 bases between. CDR3 residues: CASRGPQETQYF. CDR3 nucleotide sequence: TGTGCCAGCAGGGGCCCCCAAGAGACCCAGTACTTC.

This sequence joins TRBV7-6 and TRBJ2-3, with D perhaps TRBD1 or TRBD2 (5 bases each). The germline V gene encodes CDR1 SGHVS and CDR2 FNYEAQ. This CDR3 has 15 residues. With 5 bases removed from V and 0 bases from J, the gap between germline ends came to 12 bases. The CDR3 DNA reads as TGTGCCAGCAGCACGCCCGGGACGAGCACAGATACGCAGTATTTT. It codes for CASSTPGTSTDTQYF.

The chain combines TRBV10-3 with TRBJ1-1; 7 bases fit TRBD1. This CDR3 has 15 amino acids. Germline values: CDR1 ENHRY, CDR2 SYGVKD. The J segment lost 8 bases and the V segment lost 6 bases, leaving 15 bases of the junction unmatched. CDR3 region: CAIRWTEREGAEAFF. The CDR3 region has the DNA TGTGCCATCAGATGGACAGAAAGGGAGGGGGCGGAAGCTTTCTTT.